This is a list of T cell receptor beta chains from one sample in a study of blood T cell repertoires in COVID-19. TCRdb keeps only in-frame clones here, not all; method: immunoSEQ multiplex PCR. The sample lists about 220,000 clones; roughly 80% were seen once. The sample consisted of peripheral blood. The receptors stem from a young woman who had recovered from COVID-19. Both conserved end residues are part of each CDR3. A D gene is named only where the DNA matches it firmly. Clone sizes are given selectively: once, few, many, or a class where the clone is expanded.

TRBV7-2,TRBJ1-2,NA,NA,TGTGCCAGCAGCCCCATGAGCGGAGTAGGTAATGGCTACACCTTC,CASSPMSGVGNGYTF
TRBV19,TRBJ2-1,NA,NA,TGTGCCAGTAGTATAGGGGAGTACAATGAGCAGTTCTTC,CASSIGEYNEQFF
TRBV2,TRBJ1-4,NA,NA,TGTGCCAGCAACCAGGGGTGGGGTGAAAAACTGTTTTTT,CASNQGWGEKLFF
TRBV27,TRBJ2-2,NA,NA,TGTGCCAGCAGTTTTCGAGCCGGGGAGCTGTTTTTT,CASSFRAGELFF
TRBV10-3,TRBJ2-1,NA,TRBD2,TGTGCCATCAGTGCTGGCGGGAGCTCCTACAATGAGCAGTTCTTC,CAISAGGSSYNEQFF
TRBV6-5,TRBJ1-5,NA,TRBD1,TGTGCCAGCACAGACGGACAGGGGGCCGGGCAGCCCCAGCATTTT,CASTDGQGAGQPQHF
TRBV7-9,TRBJ2-5,NA,TRBD2,TGTGCCAGCAGCCCGACTAGCGGGAGTTTCGAGACCCAGTACTTC,CASSPTSGSFETQYF
TRBV30,TRBJ1-5,NA,TRBD1,TGTGCCTGGGGGGACAGGGCGGACCAGCCCCAGCATTTT,CAWGDRADQPQHF
TRBV9,TRBJ2-5,once,NA,TGTGCCAGCAGCGTAGAGGTCCTAGCGCGCATTCAAGAGACCCAGTACTTC,CASSVEVLARIQETQYF
TRBV12-3/TRBV12-4,TRBJ1-1,NA,NA,TGTGCCAGCAGTTTAGGACAGCCTGAAGCTTTCTTT,CASSLGQPEAFF
TRBV30,TRBJ2-7,NA,TRBD2,TGTGCCTGGAGTTCTAGCGGGTCCTACGAGCAGTACTTC,CAWSSSGSYEQYF
TRBV4-1,TRBJ2-2,NA,NA,TGCGCCAGCAGCCAAGACGAGGGTCTGAACACCGGGGAGCTGTTTTTT,CASSQDEGLNTGELFF
TRBV7-9,TRBJ1-2,NA,TRBD1,TGTGCCAGCATGGACGGGACAGGGATTAACTATGGCTACACCTTC,CASMDGTGINYGYTF
TRBV28,TRBJ1-6,NA,NA,TGTGCCAGCAGTTTAAAAGGGGCGTGGGTTTCACCCCTCCACTTT,CASSLKGAWVSPLHF
TRBV28,TRBJ2-1,once,NA,TGTGCCAGCAGTACCGACAGCTACGGGTACAATGAGCAGTTCTTC,CASSTDSYGYNEQFF
TRBV4-2,TRBJ2-1,NA,TRBD2,TGTGCCAGCAGCCAAGAACGAGGCACTAGCGGGAGGAGAATCTTC,CASSQERGTSGRRIF
TRBV7-6,TRBJ2-1,NA,TRBD2,TGTGCCAGCAGCCAAAGTCCCTATAGCGGGAGGGATAATGAGCAGTTCTTC,CASSQSPYSGRDNEQFF
TRBV7-9,TRBJ2-7,once,NA,TGTGCCAGCAGCTTAGCAGGGGACGAGCAGTACTTC,CASSLAGDEQYF
TRBV24-1,TRBJ2-5,NA,NA,TGTGCCACCCAAGTCTCGCTGGAGGAGACCCAGTACTTC,CATQVSLEETQYF
TRBV9,TRBJ2-1,NA,NA,TGTGCCAGCAGCGTAGTGGGCTCTACGGATGAGCAGTTCTTC,CASSVVGSTDEQFF
TRBV7-8,TRBJ1-2,once,NA,TGTGCCAGCAGCTTACGGGACTATGGTGGCTACACCTTC,CASSLRDYGGYTF
TRBV3-1/TRBV3-2,TRBJ1-1,NA,NA,TGTGCCAGCAGCCAGGGGGCCACTGAAGCTTTCTTT,CASSQGATEAFF
TRBV7-6,TRBJ1-3,NA,NA,TGTGCCAGCAGCTCAACTCTACAGGGAGTCTCTGGAAACACCATATATTTT,CASSSTLQGVSGNTIYF
TRBV9,TRBJ2-3,NA,NA,TGTGCCAGCAGCGCCCAGGGCGAGGTTGGCACAGATACGCAGTATTTT,CASSAQGEVGTDTQYF
TRBV10-2,TRBJ2-2,NA,NA,TGCGCCAGCAGTGAGTCGGGAGCCGGGGAGCTGTTTTTT,CASSESGAGELFF
TRBV27,TRBJ2-7,once,TRBD1,TGTGCCAGCAAAGGCAGGGGGCCTGGGGAGCAGTACTTC,CASKGRGPGEQYF
TRBV28,TRBJ1-2,once,TRBD1,TGTGCCAGCAGTTCACCGGGACAGCACTATGGCTACACCTTC,CASSSPGQHYGYTF
TRBV30,TRBJ2-3,once,NA,TGTGCCTGGAATACGGGGGATCCTTCTAAAGATACGCAGTATTTT,CAWNTGDPSKDTQYF
TRBV18,TRBJ2-7,NA,TRBD2,TGTGCCAGCTCCCCGGGACTAGCGGGACCCTCCTACGAGCAGTACTTC,CASSPGLAGPSYEQYF
TRBV5-1,TRBJ1-4,NA,TRBD1,TGCGCCAGCAGGTCTGGACAGGGTAGTGCAACTAATGAAAAACTGTTTTTT,CASRSGQGSATNEKLFF
TRBV9,TRBJ1-5,NA,NA,TGTGCCAGCAGCGTCAGGTCCGATCAGCCCCAGCATTTT,CASSVRSDQPQHF
TRBV11-2,TRBJ1-6,NA,NA,TGTGCCACCTCTAGTAATGGGAGGTTGAATTCACCCCTCCACTTT,CATSSNGRLNSPLHF
TRBV6-6,TRBJ1-5,NA,NA,TGTGCCAGCAGCCCCGGACTGCTCAATCAGCCCCAGCATTTT,CASSPGLLNQPQHF